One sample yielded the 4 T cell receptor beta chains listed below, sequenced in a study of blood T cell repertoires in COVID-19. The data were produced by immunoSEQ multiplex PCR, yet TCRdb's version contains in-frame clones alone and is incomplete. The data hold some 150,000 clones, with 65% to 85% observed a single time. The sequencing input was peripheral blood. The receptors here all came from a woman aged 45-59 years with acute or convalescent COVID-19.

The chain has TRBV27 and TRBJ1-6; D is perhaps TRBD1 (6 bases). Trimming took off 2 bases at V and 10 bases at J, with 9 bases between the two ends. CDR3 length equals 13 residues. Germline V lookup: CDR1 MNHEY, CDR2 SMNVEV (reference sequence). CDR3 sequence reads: CASSLGGGSPLHF. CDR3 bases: TGTGCCAGCAGTTTAGGGGGCGGCTCACCCCTCCACTTT.

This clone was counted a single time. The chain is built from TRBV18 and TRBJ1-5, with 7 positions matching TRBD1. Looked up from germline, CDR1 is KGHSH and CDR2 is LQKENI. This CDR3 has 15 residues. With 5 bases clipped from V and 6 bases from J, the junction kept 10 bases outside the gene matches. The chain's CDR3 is CASSNTAQGVQPQHF. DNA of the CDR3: TGTGCCAGCTCAAACACGGCTCAGGGGGTTCAGCCCCAGCATTTT.

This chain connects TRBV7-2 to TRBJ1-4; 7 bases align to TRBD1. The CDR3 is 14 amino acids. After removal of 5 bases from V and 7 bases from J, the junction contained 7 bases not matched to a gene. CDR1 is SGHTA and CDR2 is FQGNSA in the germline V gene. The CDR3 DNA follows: TGTGCCAGCAGCAGGGACAGAGACCTTGAAAAACTGTTTTTT. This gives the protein CASSRDRDLEKLFF.

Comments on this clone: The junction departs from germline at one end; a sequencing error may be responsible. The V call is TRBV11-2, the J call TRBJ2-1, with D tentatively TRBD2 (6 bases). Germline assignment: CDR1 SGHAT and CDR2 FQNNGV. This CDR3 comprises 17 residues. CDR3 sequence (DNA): TGTGCCAGCAGCTTAGGTTCGAGCGCGGGGTCCTACAATAAGCAGTTCTTC. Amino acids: CASSLGSSAGSYNKQFF.